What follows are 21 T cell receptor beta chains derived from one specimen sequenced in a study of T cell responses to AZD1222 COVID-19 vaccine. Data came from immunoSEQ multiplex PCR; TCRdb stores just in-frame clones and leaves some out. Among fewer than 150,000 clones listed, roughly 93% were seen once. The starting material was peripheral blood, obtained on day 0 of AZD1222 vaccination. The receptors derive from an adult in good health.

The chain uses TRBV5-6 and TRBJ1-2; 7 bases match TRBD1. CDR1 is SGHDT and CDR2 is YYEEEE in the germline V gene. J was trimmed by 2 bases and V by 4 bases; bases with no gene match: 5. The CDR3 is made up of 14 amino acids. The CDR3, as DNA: TGTGCCAGCAGCCCAGGACAGGACAACTATGGCTACACCTTC. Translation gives CASSPGQDNYGYTF. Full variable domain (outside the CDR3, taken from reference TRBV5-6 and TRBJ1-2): DAGVTQSPTHLIKTRGQQVTLRCSPKSGHDTVSWYQQALGQGPQFIFQYYEEEERQRGNFPDRFSGHQFPNYSSELNVNALLLGDSALYLCASSPGQDNYGYTFGSGTRLTVV.

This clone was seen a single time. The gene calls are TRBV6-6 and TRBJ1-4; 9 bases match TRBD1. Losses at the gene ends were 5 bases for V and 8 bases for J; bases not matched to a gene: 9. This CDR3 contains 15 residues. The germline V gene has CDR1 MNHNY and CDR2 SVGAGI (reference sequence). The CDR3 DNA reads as TGTGCCAGCAGTAGACAGGGGGGCTTAATGGAAAAACTGTTTTTT. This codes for CASSRQGGLMEKLFF.

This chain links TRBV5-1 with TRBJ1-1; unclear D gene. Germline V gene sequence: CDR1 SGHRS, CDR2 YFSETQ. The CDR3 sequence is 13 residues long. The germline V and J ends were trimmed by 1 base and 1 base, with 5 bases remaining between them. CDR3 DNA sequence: TGCGCCAGCAGCTTGTGGCAGAACACTGAAGCTTTCTTT. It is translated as CASSLWQNTEAFF.

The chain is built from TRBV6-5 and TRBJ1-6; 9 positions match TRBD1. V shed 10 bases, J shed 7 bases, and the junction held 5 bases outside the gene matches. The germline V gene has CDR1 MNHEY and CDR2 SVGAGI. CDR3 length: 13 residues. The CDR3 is CAIRDRENSPLHF. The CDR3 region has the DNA TGTGCCATCAGGGACAGGGAGAATTCACCCCTCCACTTT.

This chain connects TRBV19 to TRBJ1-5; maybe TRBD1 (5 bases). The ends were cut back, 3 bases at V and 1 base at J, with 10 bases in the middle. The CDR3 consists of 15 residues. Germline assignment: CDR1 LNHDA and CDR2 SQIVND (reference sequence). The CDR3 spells CASSIEGLSNQPQHF. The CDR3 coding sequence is TGTGCCAGTAGTATCGAGGGGTTGAGCAATCAGCCCCAGCATTTT.

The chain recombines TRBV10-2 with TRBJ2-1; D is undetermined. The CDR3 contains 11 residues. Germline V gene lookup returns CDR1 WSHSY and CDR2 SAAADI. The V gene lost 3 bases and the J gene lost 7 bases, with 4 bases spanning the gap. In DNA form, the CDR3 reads TGCGCCAGCAGTGAAGTAAATGAGCAGTTCTTC. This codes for CASSEVNEQFF.

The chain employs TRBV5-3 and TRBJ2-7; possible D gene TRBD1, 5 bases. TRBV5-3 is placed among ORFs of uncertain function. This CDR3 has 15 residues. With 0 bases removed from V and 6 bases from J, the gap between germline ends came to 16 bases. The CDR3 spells CARSLAGSHSGEQYF. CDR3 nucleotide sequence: TGTGCCAGAAGCTTGGCAGGGTCTCACTCGGGCGAGCAGTACTTC.

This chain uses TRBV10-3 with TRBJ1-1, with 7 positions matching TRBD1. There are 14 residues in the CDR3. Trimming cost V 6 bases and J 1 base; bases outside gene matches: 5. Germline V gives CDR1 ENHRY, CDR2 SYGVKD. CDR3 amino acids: CAISKDRTNTEAFF. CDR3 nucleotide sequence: TGTGCCATCAGCAAGGACAGGACGAACACTGAAGCTTTCTTT.

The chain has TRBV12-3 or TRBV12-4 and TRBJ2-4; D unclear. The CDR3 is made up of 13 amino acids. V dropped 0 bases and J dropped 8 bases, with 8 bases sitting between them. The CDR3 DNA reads TGTGCCAGCAGTTTAGCCATCGGGTACATTCAGTACTTC. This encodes CASSLAIGYIQYF.

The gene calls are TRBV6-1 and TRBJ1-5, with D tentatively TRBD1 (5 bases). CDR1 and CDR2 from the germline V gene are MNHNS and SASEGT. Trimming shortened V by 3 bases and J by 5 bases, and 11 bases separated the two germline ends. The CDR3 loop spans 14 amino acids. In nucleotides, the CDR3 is TGTGCCAGCAGTGACGTAGGGGTTCATCAGCCCCAGCATTTT. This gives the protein CASSDVGVHQPQHF.

The CDR3 spells CAISDGTGTDTQYF. The CDR3 bases are TGTGCCATCAGTGATGGGACAGGGACAGATACGCAGTATTTT. The chain joins TRBV10-3 to TRBJ2-3; 9 bases align to TRBD1. The V gene end was trimmed by 3 bases and the J gene end by 3 bases; junction bases not matched to a gene: 1. The CDR3 consists of 14 residues. Germline V CDR1 and CDR2: ENHRY, SYGVKD.

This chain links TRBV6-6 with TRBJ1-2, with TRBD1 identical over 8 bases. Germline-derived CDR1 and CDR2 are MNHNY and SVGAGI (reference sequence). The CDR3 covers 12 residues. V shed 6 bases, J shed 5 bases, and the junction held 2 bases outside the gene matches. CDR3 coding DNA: TGTGCCAGCAGACAGGGGGATTATGGCTACACCTTC. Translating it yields CASRQGDYGYTF.

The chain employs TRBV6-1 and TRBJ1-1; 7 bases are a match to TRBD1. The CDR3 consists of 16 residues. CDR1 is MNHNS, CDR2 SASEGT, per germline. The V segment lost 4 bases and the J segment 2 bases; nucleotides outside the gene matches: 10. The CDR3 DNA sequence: TGTGCCAGCAGTGCATCCCCGGGACAGCTAAACACTGAAGCTTTCTTT. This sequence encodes CASSASPGQLNTEAFF.

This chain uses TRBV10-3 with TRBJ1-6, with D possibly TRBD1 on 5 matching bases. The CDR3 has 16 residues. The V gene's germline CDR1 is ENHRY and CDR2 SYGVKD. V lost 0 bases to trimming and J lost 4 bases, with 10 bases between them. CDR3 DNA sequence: TGTGCCATCAGTGAGTCGAACAGGATGTATAATTCACCCCTCCACTTT. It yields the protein CAISESNRMYNSPLHF.

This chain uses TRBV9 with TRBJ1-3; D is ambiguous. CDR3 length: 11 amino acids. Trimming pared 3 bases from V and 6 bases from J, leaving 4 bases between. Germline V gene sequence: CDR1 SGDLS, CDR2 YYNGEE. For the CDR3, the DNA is TGTGCCAGCAGCGCAGAAAACACCATATATTTT. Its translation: CASSAENTIYF.

CDR3 in amino acids: CATSDGVYGYTF. As DNA, the CDR3 is TGTGCCACCAGTGATGGCGTCTATGGCTACACCTTC. V and J are TRBV24-1 and TRBJ1-2; D unresolved. V was trimmed by 3 bases and J by 4 bases, leaving 5 bases between them. The CDR3 totals 12 residues. Germline CDR1 reads KGHDR; CDR2 reads SFDVKD.

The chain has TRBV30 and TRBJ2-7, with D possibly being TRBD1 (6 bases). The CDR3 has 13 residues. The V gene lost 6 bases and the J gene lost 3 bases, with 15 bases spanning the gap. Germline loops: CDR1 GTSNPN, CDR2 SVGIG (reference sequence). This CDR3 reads CACGQGLNYEQYF. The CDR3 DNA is TGTGCCTGCGGCCAGGGGTTGAACTACGAGCAGTACTTC.

The CDR3 region is CASSRRLAASSYEQYF. In nucleotides, the CDR3 is TGTGCCAGCAGCCGGAGACTAGCGGCTAGCTCCTACGAGCAGTACTTC. The chain couples TRBV7-2 to TRBJ2-7; 9 bases match TRBD2. The germline gives CDR1 SGHTA, CDR2 FQGNSA. The CDR3 sequence is 16 residues long. V gave up 5 bases and J gave up 0 bases; unmatched junction bases: 8. The full variable domain, its missing parts supplied by reference TRBV7-2 and TRBJ2-7, is GAGVSQSPSNKVTEKGKDVELRCDPISGHTALYWYRQSLGQGLEFLIYFQGNSAPDKSGLPSDRFSAERTGGSVSTLTIQRTQQEDSAVYLCASSRRLAASSYEQYFGPGTRLTVT.

The CDR3 reads CASSIAWVAGNNEQFF. The CDR3 DNA reads as TGTGCCAGTAGTATTGCGTGGGTAGCGGGGAACAATGAGCAGTTCTTC. V and J are TRBV19 and TRBJ2-1, with 8 positions matching TRBD2. The CDR3 length is 16 residues. Losses at the gene ends were 3 bases for V and 5 bases for J; bases not matched to a gene: 9. Germline CDR1 is LNHDA and CDR2 is SQIVND (reference sequence).

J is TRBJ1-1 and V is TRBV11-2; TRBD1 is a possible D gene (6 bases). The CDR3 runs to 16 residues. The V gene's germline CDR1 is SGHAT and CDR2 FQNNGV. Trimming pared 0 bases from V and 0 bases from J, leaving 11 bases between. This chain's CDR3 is CASSLDMRQVNTEAFF. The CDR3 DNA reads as TGTGCCAGCAGCTTAGATATGAGACAGGTGAACACTGAAGCTTTCTTT.

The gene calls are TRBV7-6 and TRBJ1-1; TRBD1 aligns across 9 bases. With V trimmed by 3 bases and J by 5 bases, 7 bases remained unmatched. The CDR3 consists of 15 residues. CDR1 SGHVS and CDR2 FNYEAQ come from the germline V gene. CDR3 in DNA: TGTGCCAGCAGCTTGGGGACAGGGCTCTGGACTGAAGCTTTCTTT. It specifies CASSLGTGLWTEAFF.